The rows below give T cell receptor beta chains drawn from one sample of a study of regulatory T cells in long-lasting Graves disease. Via MiXCR, TCRdb re-called the multiplex PCR reads, giving one row per CDR3 protein. The sample lists hundreds of thousands of distinct CDR3 sequences; around 17% were seen once. This same sample was also taken into another study, of T cells in Graves' hyperthyroidism and ophthalmopathy.

Here the sequenced sample was peripheral blood mononuclear cells (PBMCs), taken at new diagnosis, from a patient treated with antithyroid drugs. All receptors come from a woman younger than 45 with Graves disease. CDR3s include the opening cysteine and the closing phenylalanine or tryptophan. A D gene is named only where the DNA matches it firmly. Clone sizes are given selectively: once, few, many, or a class where the clone is expanded.

TRBV5-1	TRBJ1-5	many	TRBD1	CASSVDPGTGSQHF	TGCGCCAGCAGCGTTGATCCCGGGACAGGGTCCCAGCATTTT
TRBV6-1	TRBJ1-1	many	NA	CASNWEEDTEAFF	TGTGCCAGCAACTGGGAGGAGGACACTGAAGCTTTCTTT
TRBV30	TRBJ1-1	few	TRBD1	CAWTRTGSNTEAFF	TGTGCCTGGACTAGGACAGGGTCGAACACTGAAGCTTTCTTT
TRBV12-3/TRBV12-4	TRBJ2-7	many	NA	CASSSAARAYEQYF	TGTGCCAGCAGTTCGGCGGCGAGGGCTTACGAGCAGTACTTC
TRBV15	TRBJ1-3	NA	NA	CATSRGKMSGPGNTIYF	TGTGCCACCAGCAGGGGAAAGATGAGTGGGCCTGGAAACACCATATATTTT
TRBV3-1	TRBJ1-5	many	NA	CASSHRADQPQHF	TGTGCCAGCAGCCACAGGGCAGATCAGCCCCAGCATTTT
TRBV28	TRBJ1-2	many	NA	CASSAPGLANYGYTF	TGTGCCAGCAGTGCCCCTGGCCTCGCTAACTATGGCTACACCTTC
TRBV28	TRBJ2-2	many	NA	CASSLAGKANTGELFF	TGTGCCAGCAGTTTAGCCGGGAAGGCGAACACCGGGGAGCTGTTTTTT
TRBV29-1	TRBJ2-1	many	NA	CSVDGYEQFF	TGCAGCGTTGATGGGTATGAGCAGTTCTTC
TRBV20-1	TRBJ2-1	few	TRBD2	CSARGQGGGTSGRDSYNEQFF	TGCAGTGCTAGAGGGCAGGGGGGTGGGACTAGCGGGAGGGATTCCTACAATGAGCAGTTCTTC
TRBV30	TRBJ2-3	NA	TRBD2	CACTGTSVSDTQYF	TGTGCTTGCACCGGGACTAGCGTTTCAGATACGCAGTATTTT
TRBV27	TRBJ2-3	NA	NA	CASGFNTQYF	TGTGCCAGCGGGTTTAATACGCAGTATTTT
TRBV24-1	TRBJ2-1	once	TRBD2	CATSAPAGTRKYNEQFF	TGTGCCACCAGCGCCCCGGCCGGGACTAGGAAATACAATGAGCAGTTCTTC
TRBV19	TRBJ1-1	NA	NA	CASSTGTNTEAFF	TGTGCCAGTAGTACAGGTACGAACACTGAAGCTTTCTTT
TRBV7-3	TRBJ2-7	NA	NA	CASSLSAGVAYEQYF	TGTGCCAGCAGCTTAAGTGCAGGGGTAGCCTACGAGCAGTACTTC
TRBV28	TRBJ1-4	many	NA	CASSTIQTEGGGSEKLFF	TGTGCCAGCAGTACGATACAGACGGAAGGGGGGGGCAGTGAAAAACTGTTTTTT
TRBV7-2	TRBJ1-2	NA	NA	CASSISPAGYGYTF	TGTGCCAGCAGCATATCCCCGGCCGGCTATGGCTACACCTTC
TRBV2	TRBJ2-3	many	NA	CASSDSATAGTQYF	TGTGCCAGCAGTGACTCCGCCACGGCGGGTACGCAGTATTTT
TRBV5-1	TRBJ1-6	NA	NA	CASSWGSGNSPLHF	TGCGCCAGCAGCTGGGGGTCGGGGAATTCACCCCTCCACTTT
TRBV4-1	TRBJ2-7	NA	NA	CASSQDYGELSYEQYF	TGCGCCAGCAGCCAAGATTACGGCGAGTTATCCTACGAGCAGTACTTC
TRBV20-1	TRBJ2-7	many	TRBD2	CSARDIGGRYEQYF	TGCAGTGCTAGAGATATTGGCGGGAGATACGAGCAGTACTTC
TRBV7-9	TRBJ2-3	few	TRBD1	CASSPTLQGASINF	TGTGCCAGCAGTCCTACCCTACAGGGGGCGAGCATCAATTTT
TRBV3-1	TRBJ2-7	NA	NA	CASSQFGEYEQYF	TGTGCCAGCAGCCAATTTGGGGAGTACGAGCAGTACTTC
TRBV6-1	TRBJ1-5	many	NA	CASSPTAQGGQPQHF	TGTGCCAGCAGCCCGACAGCCCAGGGAGGCCAGCCCCAGCATTTT
TRBV18	TRBJ1-4	few	NA	CASSLPGPILEKLFF	TGTGCCAGCTCACTTCCGGGGCCCATACTGGAAAAACTGTTTTTT
TRBV5-8	TRBJ1-4	few	TRBD1	CASNLQGALEKLFF	TGTGCCAGCAACCTCCAGGGGGCGCTTGAAAAACTGTTTTTT
TRBV29-1	TRBJ2-3	NA	NA	CSVEMTESGDTQYF	TGCAGCGTTGAAATGACTGAATCGGGAGATACGCAGTATTTT
TRBV7-2	TRBJ2-4	many	NA	CASSFSPAKNIQYF	TGTGCCAGCAGCTTCTCCCCAGCCAAAAACATTCAGTACTTC
TRBV12-3/TRBV12-4	TRBJ2-1	many	TRBD1	CASEVGTDHNEQFF	TGTGCCAGCGAAGTCGGGACAGATCACAATGAGCAGTTCTTC
TRBV24-1	TRBJ2-4	NA	NA	CATSDDTWTNIRYF	TGTGCCACCAGTGACGACACTTGGACAAACATTCGGTACTTC
TRBV7-8	TRBJ2-7	few	NA	CASSLGPRVEQYF	TGTGCCAGCAGCTTAGGACCTAGAGTCGAGCAGTACTTC
TRBV6-2/TRBV6-3	TRBJ1-6	many	NA	CASSHPQGGHSPLHF	TGTGCCAGCAGTCATCCCCAGGGCGGGCATTCACCCCTCCACTTT
TRBV7-8	TRBJ2-5	many	NA	CASSLRPERGTQYF	TGTGCCAGCAGCTTAAGGCCCGAGAGGGGGACCCAGTACTTC
TRBV30	TRBJ1-4	many	NA	CAWSVLVADEKLFF	TGTGCCTGGAGTGTACTTGTGGCGGACGAAAAACTGTTTTTT
TRBV4-2	TRBJ2-1	few	NA	CASSQDRSPPNEQFF	TGTGCCAGCAGCCAAGATCGGTCGCCCCCTAATGAGCAGTTCTTC